This entry lists 9 T cell receptor beta chains sequenced from one sample in a study of blood T cells in healthy people across ages (dated by TCRdb to about 2015). Library preparation used 5' RACE. The sequencer was an Illumina HiSeq 2500. A second PCR of roughly 6 to 12 cycles was run with a J-beta primer mix and a sample-barcoded 5' primer. In-frame beta chains were kept once TCRdb had trimmed the public reads at Q25 with fastp and called clones with MiXCR. A single entry per CDR3 protein holds the most common genes and DNA from its merged rows. This sample has under 1,000,000 distinct CDR3 sequences in its table, and about half of those were observed once. In total, the top ten clones hold 15% to 20% of the sample. The sequenced sample consisted of blood. The receptor set was obtained from an elderly man in good health.

In this sample, this clonotype turned up a few times. V is TRBV14 and J is TRBJ2-1; D not resolved. Germline V gene lookup returns CDR1 SGHDN and CDR2 FVKESK. The CDR3 contains 13 residues. V lost 0 bases and J lost 6, with 6 bases in between. The CDR3 loop is CASSQDRLNEQFF. The CDR3 nucleotides are TGTGCCAGCAGCCAAGACCGGCTCAATGAGCAGTTCTTC.

This chain joins TRBV12-3 or TRBV12-4 and TRBJ2-3, with 7 bases lining up with TRBD1. Unmatched junction bases numbered 8, after V lost 6 bases and J lost 2 bases. The CDR3 covers 15 residues. The CDR3 spells CASRENRGITDTQYF. The DNA for the CDR3 is TGTGCCAGCAGGGAAAACAGGGGCATCACAGATACGCAGTATTTT.

The CDR3 loop reads CASSRRGGAGNTIYF. As DNA, the CDR3 is TGTGCCAGCAGTCGCCGGGGCGGGGCTGGAAACACCATATATTTT. This chain joins TRBV2 and TRBJ1-3; possible D gene TRBD1, 5 bases. The CDR3 has 15 residues. V lost 5 bases, J lost 2 bases, and 13 bases lay in between. CDR1 and CDR2 from the germline V gene are SNHLY and FYNNEI. The full variable domain, its missing parts supplied by reference TRBV2 and TRBJ1-3, is EPEVTQTPSHQVTQMGQEVILRCVPISNHLYFYWYRQILGQKVEFLVSFYNNEISEKSEIFDDQFSVERPDGSNFTLKIRSTKLEDSAMYFCASSRRGGAGNTIYFGEGSWLTVV.

Comments on this clonotype: One end of the junction does not line up with germline, which may come from a read error. CDR3 DNA: TGTGTCAGCAGTGAACAGGGGCCGGGACAGGGCGGATCACCCCTCCACTTT. Residues: CVSSEQGPGQGGSPLHF. The V call is TRBV6-1, the J call TRBJ1-6; 9 bases line up with TRBD1. In germline, CDR1 is MNHNS, CDR2 SASEGT. The CDR3 contains 17 residues.

The V and J genes are TRBV24-1 and TRBJ2-5, with D possibly being TRBD1 (6 bases). Germline CDR1 is KGHDR and CDR2 is SFDVKD. The CDR3 length is 14 residues. Trimming cost V 7 bases and J 5 bases, with 16 bases left between them. Here the CDR3 DNA reads TGTGCCACCAGCGCCTACCAGGGGTCTGAGACCCAGTACTTC. Its protein product is CATSAYQGSETQYF.

The chain employs TRBV6-1 and TRBJ1-5, with D uncertain. CDR3 size: 14 residues. Trimming removed 6 bases at V and 4 bases at J, with 13 bases between. Germline values: CDR1 MNHNS, CDR2 SASEGT. The CDR3 nucleotides are TGTGCCAGCAGCCAAAGAGGGTGGAATCAGCCCCAGCATTTT. This sequence encodes CASSQRGWNQPQHF.

This clonotype was seen only once. This chain uses TRBV29-1 with TRBJ1-4; 7 nucleotides line up with TRBD1. CDR3 length: 13 amino acids. The junction had 10 bases not matched to a gene; V was cut back by 7 bases and J by 8 bases. Germline CDR1 and CDR2: SQVTM and ANQGSEA. In nucleotides, the CDR3 is TGCAGCGCCGCCGGGACAGTGGGGGAAAAACTGTTTTTT. It translates to CSAAGTVGEKLFF.

This clonotype was detected only a few times. The rearrangement links TRBV3-1 to TRBJ2-1; a weak D match, TRBD1 (6 bases). Trimming left V 4 bases short and J 6 bases short, with 13 bases between. Per the germline V gene, CDR1 is LGHDT and CDR2 is YNNKEL (reference sequence). The CDR3 has 14 residues. In nucleotides, the CDR3 is TGTGCCAGCAGCCGGAAGGACAGAAGCAATGAGCAGTTCTTC. Translating gives CASSRKDRSNEQFF.

The chain has TRBV4-3 and TRBJ2-4, with D tentatively TRBD2 (5 bases). Germline CDR1 reads LGHNA; CDR2 reads YSLEER. The CDR3 is made up of 15 amino acids. Trimming stripped 1 base from V and 1 base from J, with 8 bases between. The chain's CDR3 is CASSQGLTAKNIQYF. CDR3 in DNA: TGCGCCAGCAGCCAAGGACTAACGGCCAAAAACATTCAGTACTTC.